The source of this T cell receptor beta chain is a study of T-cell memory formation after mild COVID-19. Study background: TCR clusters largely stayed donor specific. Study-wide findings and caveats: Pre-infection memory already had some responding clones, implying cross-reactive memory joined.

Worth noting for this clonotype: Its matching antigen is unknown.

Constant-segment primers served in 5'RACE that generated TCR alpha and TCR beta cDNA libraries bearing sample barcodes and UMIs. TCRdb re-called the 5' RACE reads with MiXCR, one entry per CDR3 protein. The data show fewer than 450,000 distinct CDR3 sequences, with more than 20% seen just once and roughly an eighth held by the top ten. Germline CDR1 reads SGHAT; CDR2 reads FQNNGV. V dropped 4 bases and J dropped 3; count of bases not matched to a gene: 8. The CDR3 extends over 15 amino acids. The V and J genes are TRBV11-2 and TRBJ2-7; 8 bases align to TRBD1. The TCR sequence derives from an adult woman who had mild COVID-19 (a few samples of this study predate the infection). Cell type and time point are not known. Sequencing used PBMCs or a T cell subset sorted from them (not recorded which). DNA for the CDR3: TGTGCCAGCAGCTCGTGGACAGGGATTGACTACGAGCAGTACTTC. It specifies CASSSWTGIDYEQYF.